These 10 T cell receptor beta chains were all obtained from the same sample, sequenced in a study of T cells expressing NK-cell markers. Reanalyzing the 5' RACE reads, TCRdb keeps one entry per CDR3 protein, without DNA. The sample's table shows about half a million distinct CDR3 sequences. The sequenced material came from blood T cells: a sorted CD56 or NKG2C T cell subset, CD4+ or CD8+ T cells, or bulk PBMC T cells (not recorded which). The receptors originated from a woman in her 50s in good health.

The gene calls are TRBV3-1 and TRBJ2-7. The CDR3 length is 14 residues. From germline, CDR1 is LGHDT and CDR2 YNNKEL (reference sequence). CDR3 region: CASSLTQRVHEQYF.

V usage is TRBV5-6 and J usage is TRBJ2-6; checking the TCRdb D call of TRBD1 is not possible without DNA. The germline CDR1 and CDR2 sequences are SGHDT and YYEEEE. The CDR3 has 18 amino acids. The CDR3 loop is CASSLPGQRHSGANVLTF. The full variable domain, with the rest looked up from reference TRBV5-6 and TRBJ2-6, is DAGVTQSPTHLIKTRGQQVTLRCSPKSGHDTVSWYQQALGQGPQFIFQYYEEEERQRGNFPDRFSGHQFPNYSSELNVNALLLGDSALYLCASSLPGQRHSGANVLTFGAGSRLTVL.

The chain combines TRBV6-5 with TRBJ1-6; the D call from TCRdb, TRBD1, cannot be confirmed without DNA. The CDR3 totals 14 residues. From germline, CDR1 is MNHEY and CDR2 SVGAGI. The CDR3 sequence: CASSYSDRNSPLHF.

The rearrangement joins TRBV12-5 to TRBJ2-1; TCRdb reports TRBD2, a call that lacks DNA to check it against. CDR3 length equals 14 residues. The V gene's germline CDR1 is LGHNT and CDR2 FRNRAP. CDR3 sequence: CASGWPGGGNEQFF.

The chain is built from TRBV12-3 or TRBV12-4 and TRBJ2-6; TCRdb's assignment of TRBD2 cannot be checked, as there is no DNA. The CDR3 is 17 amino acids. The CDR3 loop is CASSRWGLSSGANVLTF.

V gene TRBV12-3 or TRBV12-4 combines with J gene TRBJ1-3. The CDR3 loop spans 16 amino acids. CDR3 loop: CASSSSGLWTGNTIYF.

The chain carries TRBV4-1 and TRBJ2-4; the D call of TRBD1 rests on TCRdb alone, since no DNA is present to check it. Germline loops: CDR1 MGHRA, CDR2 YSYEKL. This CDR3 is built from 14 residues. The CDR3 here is CASSQPRQGSRKYF.

The CDR3 loop is CASSPRTSGSSHHVETQYF. The chain uses TRBV7-2 and TRBJ2-5; TCRdb's D call, TRBD2, is unchecked because there is no DNA. CDR1 is SGHTA and CDR2 is FQGNSA in the germline V gene. CDR3 length: 19 residues.

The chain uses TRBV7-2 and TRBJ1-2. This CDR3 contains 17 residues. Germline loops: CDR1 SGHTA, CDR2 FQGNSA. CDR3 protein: CASSLFRNERSAYGYTF. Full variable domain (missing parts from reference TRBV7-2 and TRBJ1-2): GAGVSQSPSNKVTEKGKDVELRCDPISGHTALYWYRQSLGQGLEFLIYFQGNSAPDKSGLPSDRFSAERTGGSVSTLTIQRTQQEDSAVYLCASSLFRNERSAYGYTFGSGTRLTVV.

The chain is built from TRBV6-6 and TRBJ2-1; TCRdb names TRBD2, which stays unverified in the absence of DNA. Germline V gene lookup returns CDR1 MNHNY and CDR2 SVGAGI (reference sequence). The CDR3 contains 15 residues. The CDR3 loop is CASSLKEGLLHEQFF.